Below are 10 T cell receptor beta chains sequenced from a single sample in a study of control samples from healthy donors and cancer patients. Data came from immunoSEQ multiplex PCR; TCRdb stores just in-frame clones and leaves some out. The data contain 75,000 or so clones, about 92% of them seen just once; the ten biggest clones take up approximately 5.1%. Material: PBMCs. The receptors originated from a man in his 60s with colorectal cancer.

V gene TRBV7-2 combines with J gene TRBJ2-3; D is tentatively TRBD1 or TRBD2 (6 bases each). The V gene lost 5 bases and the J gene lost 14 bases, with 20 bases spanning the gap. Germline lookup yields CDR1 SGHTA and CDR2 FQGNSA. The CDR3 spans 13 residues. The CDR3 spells CASSPDRRGAGYF. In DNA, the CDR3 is TGTGCCAGCAGCCCAGACCGTAGGGGGGCGGGGTATTTT.

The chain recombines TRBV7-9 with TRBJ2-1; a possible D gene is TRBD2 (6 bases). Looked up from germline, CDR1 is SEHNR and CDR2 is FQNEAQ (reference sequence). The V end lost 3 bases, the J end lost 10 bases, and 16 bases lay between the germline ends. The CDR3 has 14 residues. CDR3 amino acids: CASSFGGPSVEQFF. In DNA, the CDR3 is TGTGCCAGCAGCTTTGGAGGGCCATCGGTCGAGCAGTTCTTC.

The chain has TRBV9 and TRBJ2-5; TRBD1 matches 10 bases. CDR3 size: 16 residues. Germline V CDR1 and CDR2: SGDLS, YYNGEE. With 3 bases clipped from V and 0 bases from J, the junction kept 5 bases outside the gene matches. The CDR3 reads CASSAGDRGNQETQYF. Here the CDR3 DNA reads TGTGCCAGCAGCGCCGGGGACAGGGGAAACCAAGAGACCCAGTACTTC.

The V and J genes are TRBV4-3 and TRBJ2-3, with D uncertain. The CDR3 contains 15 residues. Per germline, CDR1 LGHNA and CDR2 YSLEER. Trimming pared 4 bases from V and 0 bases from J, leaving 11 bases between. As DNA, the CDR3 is TGCGCCAGCAGCCCTGGGGTCTGGAGCACAGATACGCAGTATTTT. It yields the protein CASSPGVWSTDTQYF.

The CDR3 loop is CASSQRDGYEQYF. In nucleotides, the CDR3 is TGTGCCAGCAGTCAGCGGGACGGCTACGAGCAGTACTTC. The V and J genes are TRBV27 and TRBJ2-7, with 7 bases matching TRBD2. CDR3 length: 13 amino acids. CDR1 is MNHEY, CDR2 SMNVEV, per germline (reference sequence). The J segment lost 3 bases and the V segment lost 5 bases, leaving 4 bases of the junction unmatched.

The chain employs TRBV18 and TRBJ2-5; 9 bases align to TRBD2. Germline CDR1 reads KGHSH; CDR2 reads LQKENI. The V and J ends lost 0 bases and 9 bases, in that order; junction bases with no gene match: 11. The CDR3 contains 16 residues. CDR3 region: CASSPPAGGPMGAQYF. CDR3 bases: TGTGCCAGCTCACCACCAGCGGGGGGCCCCATGGGAGCCCAGTACTTC. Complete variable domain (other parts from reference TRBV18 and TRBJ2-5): NAGVMQNPRHLVRRRGQEARLRCSPMKGHSHVYWYRQLPEEGLKFMVYLQKENIIDESGMPKERFSAEFPKEGPSILRIQQVVRGDSAAYFCASSPPAGGPMGAQYFGPGTRLLVL.

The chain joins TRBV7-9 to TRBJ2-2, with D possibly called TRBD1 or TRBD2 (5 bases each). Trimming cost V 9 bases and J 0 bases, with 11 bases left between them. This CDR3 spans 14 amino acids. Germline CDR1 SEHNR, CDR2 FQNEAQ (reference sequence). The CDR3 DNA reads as TGTGCCAGTACGGGGCCGACGAACACCGGGGAGCTGTTTTTT. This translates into CASTGPTNTGELFF.

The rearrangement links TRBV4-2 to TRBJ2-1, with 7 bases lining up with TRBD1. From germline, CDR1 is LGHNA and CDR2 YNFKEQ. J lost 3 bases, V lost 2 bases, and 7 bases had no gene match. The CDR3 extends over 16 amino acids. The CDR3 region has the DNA TGTGCCAGCAGCCAACCCCGGGACAGTTACTACAATGAGCAGTTCTTC. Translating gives CASSQPRDSYYNEQFF.

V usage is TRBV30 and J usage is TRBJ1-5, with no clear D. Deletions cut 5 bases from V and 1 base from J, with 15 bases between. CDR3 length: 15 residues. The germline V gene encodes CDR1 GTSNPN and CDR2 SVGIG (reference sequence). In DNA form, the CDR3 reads TGTGCCTGGGGACCGGGCCCCCGGAGCAATCAGCCCCAGCATTTT. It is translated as CAWGPGPRSNQPQHF.

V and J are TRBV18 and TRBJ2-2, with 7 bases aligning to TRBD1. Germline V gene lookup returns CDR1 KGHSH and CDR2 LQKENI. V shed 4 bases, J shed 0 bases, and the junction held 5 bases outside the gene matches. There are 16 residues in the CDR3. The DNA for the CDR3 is TGTGCCAGCTCACGTTCCGGGACAGCGAACACCGGGGAGCTGTTTTTT. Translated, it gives CASSRSGTANTGELFF.